These T cell receptor beta chains were read from a single sample in a study of immune evolution from preneoplasia to lung adenocarcinoma. Generated by immunoSEQ multiplex PCR, the TCRdb table keeps only in-frame clones and is missing some. The data hold about 5,000 clones, with less than 90% observed a single time. Input material: FFPE minimally invasive lung adenocarcinoma tissue. All receptors derive from a person aged 60-79 years with lung adenocarcinoma. Each CDR3 is given with its conserved first and last residue. The D gene is left open where the match is weak. Expanded clones get a size class; other rows say once, few or many, or leave the size out.

CDR3: CASSIGQGFFSGANVLTF
DNA: TGTGCCAGCAGCATTGGACAGGGCTTCTTCTCTGGGGCCAACGTCCTGACTTTC
D: TRBD1
size: -
J: TRBJ2-6
V: TRBV9

CDR3: CASPAPGQGPCEQYF
DNA: TGCGCCAGCCCCGCCCCGGGACAGGGACCCTGCGAGCAGTACTTC
D: TRBD1
size: -
J: TRBJ2-7
V: TRBV23-1

CDR3: CASSPQGAGEQYF
DNA: TGTGCCAGTAGTCCACAGGGGGCGGGTGAGCAGTACTTC
D: TRBD1
size: -
J: TRBJ2-7
V: TRBV19

CDR3: CASATWDSAAPLHF
DNA: TGTGCCAGCGCCACCTGGGACTCAGCAGCACCCCTCCACTTT
D: -
size: -
J: TRBJ1-6
V: TRBV5-5

CDR3: CASSPDTPDTQYF
DNA: TGTGCCAGCTCGCCGGACACACCGGATACGCAGTATTTT
D: -
size: few
J: TRBJ2-3
V: TRBV18

CDR3: CASSQDVDHYQPQHF
DNA: TGCGCCAGCAGCCAAGATGTCGACCATTATCAGCCCCAGCATTTT
D: -
size: -
J: TRBJ1-5
V: TRBV4-3

CDR3: CASSLELAVNEKLFF
DNA: TGTGCCAGCAGCTTAGAATTAGCCGTTAATGAAAAACTGTTTTTT
D: -
size: -
J: TRBJ1-4
V: TRBV7-2

CDR3: CASSLGSGGLFSEAFF
DNA: TGTGCCAGCAGCTTGGGTTCAGGGGGCTTATTTTCTGAAGCTTTCTTT
D: TRBD1
size: -
J: TRBJ1-1
V: TRBV5-4

CDR3: CASSLRGRETQYF
DNA: TGTGCCAGTAGCCTCAGGGGGAGAGAGACCCAGTACTTC
D: TRBD1
size: -
J: TRBJ2-5
V: TRBV19

CDR3: CASSVQKDRAQQPQHF
DNA: TGTGCCAGCAGTGTTCAAAAAGACAGGGCACAACAGCCCCAGCATTTT
D: TRBD1
size: -
J: TRBJ1-5
V: TRBV6-4

CDR3: CASMDSPSGANVLTF
DNA: TGTGCCAGTATGGACAGTCCCTCTGGGGCCAACGTCCTGACTTTC
D: -
size: -
J: TRBJ2-6
V: TRBV19

CDR3: CASSRGSGGELFF
DNA: TGTGCCAGCAGCAGGGGAAGTGGCGGGGAGCTGTTTTTT
D: -
size: -
J: TRBJ2-2
V: TRBV7-9

CDR3: CASSLYQGGAFF
DNA: TGCGCCAGCAGCTTGTATCAGGGTGGAGCTTTCTTT
D: -
size: -
J: TRBJ1-1
V: TRBV5-1

CDR3: CASSLSGGLGEQPQHF
DNA: TGTGCCAGCAGCCTTTCTGGGGGGCTCGGGGAGCAGCCCCAGCATTTT
D: -
size: -
J: TRBJ1-5
V: TRBV7-8

CDR3: CASSPRDTYNYGYTF
DNA: TGTGCCAGCAGCCCTCGGGACACATATAACTATGGCTACACCTTC
D: -
size: -
J: TRBJ1-2
V: TRBV9

CDR3: CASSPPGQGADTQYF
DNA: TGTGCCAGCTCGCCACCGGGACAGGGGGCAGATACGCAGTATTTT
D: TRBD1
size: -
J: TRBJ2-3
V: TRBV18

CDR3: CASSKSYTEAFF
DNA: TGTGCCAGCAGCAAAAGCTACACTGAAGCTTTCTTT
D: -
size: -
J: TRBJ1-1
V: TRBV28

CDR3: CASSLLPGLAGGPVNEQFF
DNA: TGTGCCAGCAGTCTCTTACCGGGACTAGCGGGAGGGCCTGTGAATGAGCAGTTCTTC
D: TRBD2
size: -
J: TRBJ2-1
V: TRBV28

CDR3: CASLGGADEKLFF
DNA: TGTGCCAGTCTAGGGGGCGCAGACGAAAAACTGTTTTTT
D: TRBD1
size: -
J: TRBJ1-4
V: TRBV19

CDR3: CSVGEGGAGQPQHF
DNA: TGCAGCGTGGGGGAGGGCGGAGCGGGTCAGCCCCAGCATTTT
D: -
size: -
J: TRBJ1-5
V: TRBV29-1

CDR3: CASSQDWGGPPYNEQFF
DNA: TGCGCCAGCAGCCAAGATTGGGGGGGTCCACCCTACAATGAGCAGTTCTTC
D: TRBD2
size: -
J: TRBJ2-1
V: TRBV4-3

CDR3: CASSSNRGSNQPQHF
DNA: TGTGCCAGCAGCAGTAACAGGGGAAGCAATCAGCCCCAGCATTTT
D: TRBD1
size: -
J: TRBJ1-5
V: TRBV2

CDR3: CASSLSVQTYEQYF
DNA: TGCGCCAGCAGCTTGTCCGTTCAGACCTACGAGCAGTACTTC
D: -
size: -
J: TRBJ2-7
V: TRBV5-1

CDR3: CASSSPSGYTF
DNA: TGTGCCAGCAGCTCACCCAGTGGCTACACCTTC
D: -
size: -
J: TRBJ1-2
V: TRBV7-8

CDR3: CASSYGLRRYEQYF
DNA: TGTGCCAGCAGTTACGGACTGAGGCGCTACGAGCAGTACTTC
D: -
size: -
J: TRBJ2-7
V: TRBV6-5

CDR3: CASSTTLGGSYNEQFF
DNA: TGTGCCAGTAGTACAACTCTAGGGGGCTCCTACAATGAGCAGTTCTTC
D: -
size: once
J: TRBJ2-1
V: TRBV19

CDR3: CASSVGDGQGLSANEKLFF
DNA: TGTGCCAGCAGCGTTGGCGACGGACAGGGTCTATCGGCTAATGAAAAACTGTTTTTT
D: TRBD1
size: -
J: TRBJ1-4
V: TRBV9

CDR3: CASSTTGGLDEQYF
DNA: TGTGCCAGCAGTACAACCGGAGGGCTCGACGAGCAGTACTTC
D: -
size: -
J: TRBJ2-7
V: TRBV6-5

CDR3: CASRGGLITEAFF
DNA: TGTGCCAGCAGAGGGGGATTGATCACTGAAGCTTTCTTT
D: -
size: -
J: TRBJ1-1
V: TRBV28

CDR3: CASTPRGGPLYNEQFF
DNA: TGTGCCAGCACCCCCCGGGGGGGACCCCTCTACAATGAGCAGTTCTTC
D: TRBD2
size: -
J: TRBJ2-1
V: TRBV11-3

CDR3: CASSQGGGSQDTQYF
DNA: TGTGCCAGCAGCCAAGGAGGAGGATCACAAGATACGCAGTATTTT
D: -
size: -
J: TRBJ2-3
V: TRBV4-2

CDR3: CASSLLEFYNSPLHF
DNA: TGTGCCAGCAGCTTATTAGAGTTCTATAATTCACCCCTCCACTTT
D: -
size: -
J: TRBJ1-6
V: TRBV7-2

CDR3: CASELGGNSPLHF
DNA: TGTGCCAGCGAGTTAGGGGGGAATTCACCCCTCCACTTT
D: -
size: -
J: TRBJ1-6
V: TRBV6-1

CDR3: CACSPGSEQYF
DNA: TGTGCCTGTTCCCCAGGTTCCGAGCAGTACTTC
D: -
size: few
J: TRBJ2-7
V: TRBV30

CDR3: CASSTRQQETQYF
DNA: TGTGCCAGCAGTACGAGACAGCAAGAGACCCAGTACTTC
D: -
size: -
J: TRBJ2-5
V: TRBV27

CDR3: CASSPVRRQRNGYTF
DNA: TGTGCCAGCAGTCCGGTTAGACGACAGCGCAATGGCTACACCTTC
D: -
size: -
J: TRBJ1-2
V: TRBV2

CDR3: CSVLVSGSGANVLTF
DNA: TGCAGCGTTTTAGTAAGCGGTTCTGGGGCCAACGTCCTGACTTTC
D: -
size: -
J: TRBJ2-6
V: TRBV29-1

CDR3: CASSLRTARYEQYF
DNA: TGCGCCAGCAGCCTACGGACAGCCAGATACGAGCAGTACTTC
D: -
size: few
J: TRBJ2-7
V: TRBV5-1

CDR3: CASSIGRGGNQPQHF
DNA: TGTGCCAGTAGTATCGGTCGGGGAGGCAATCAGCCCCAGCATTTT
D: -
size: -
J: TRBJ1-5
V: TRBV19

CDR3: CSVELAVHQETQYF
DNA: TGCAGCGTAGAACTAGCGGTCCACCAAGAGACCCAGTACTTC
D: TRBD2
size: -
J: TRBJ2-5
V: TRBV29-1

CDR3: CASSDRDGGTLRYF
DNA: TGTGCCAGCAGTGACCGGGACGGGGGTACCCTTCGGTACTTC
D: -
size: -
J: TRBJ2-5
V: TRBV6-5

CDR3: CASSLVGGRTEAFF
DNA: TGTGCCAGCAGCTTAGTAGGGGGAAGGACTGAAGCTTTCTTT
D: -
size: -
J: TRBJ1-1
V: TRBV7-9

CDR3: CASSHRTGGLTGELFF
DNA: TGTGCCAGCAGCCATCGGACAGGCGGTTTAACCGGGGAGCTGTTTTTT
D: TRBD1
size: -
J: TRBJ2-2
V: TRBV7-9

CDR3: CASSLVIAGSSDTQYF
DNA: TGTGCCAGCAGCTTAGTGATAGCGGGGTCATCAGATACGCAGTATTTT
D: TRBD2
size: -
J: TRBJ2-3
V: TRBV7-8

CDR3: CASSPGTEYEQYF
DNA: TGTGCCAGCTCACCGGGGACAGAGTACGAGCAGTACTTC
D: TRBD1
size: few
J: TRBJ2-7
V: TRBV18

CDR3: CASDRGDGYTF
DNA: TGTGCCAGTGACCGGGGGGACGGCTACACCTTC
D: -
size: -
J: TRBJ1-2
V: TRBV28

CDR3: CASRREPRGQPQHF
DNA: TGTGCCAGTAGGAGAGAACCCCGAGGGCAGCCCCAGCATTTT
D: -
size: few
J: TRBJ1-5
V: TRBV19

CDR3: CASSLFWDRAHEQYF
DNA: TGTGCCAGCAGTTTATTCTGGGACAGGGCGCACGAGCAGTACTTC
D: TRBD1
size: -
J: TRBJ2-7
V: TRBV27

CDR3: CAWSVSQGNSPLHF
DNA: TGTGCCTGGAGTGTATCGCAGGGGAATTCACCCCTCCACTTT
D: -
size: -
J: TRBJ1-6
V: TRBV30

CDR3: CASSEDRGDYGYTF
DNA: TGTGCCAGCAGTGAAGACAGGGGAGACTATGGCTACACCTTC
D: TRBD1
size: -
J: TRBJ1-2
V: TRBV2

CDR3: CASSLQPAGWETQYF
DNA: TGTGCCAGCAGCTTACAGCCGGCAGGGTGGGAGACCCAGTACTTC
D: -
size: -
J: TRBJ2-5
V: TRBV7-6

CDR3: CAWSRYGPETQYF
DNA: TGTGCCTGGAGTAGATACGGCCCAGAGACCCAGTACTTC
D: -
size: -
J: TRBJ2-5
V: TRBV30

CDR3: CAWSGQGDSPLHF
DNA: TGTGCCTGGAGTGGGCAGGGGGACTCACCCCTCCACTTT
D: TRBD1
size: -
J: TRBJ1-6
V: TRBV30

CDR3: CATSRDITGELFF
DNA: TGTGCCACCAGCAGAGACATCACCGGGGAGCTGTTTTTT
D: -
size: -
J: TRBJ2-2
V: TRBV15

CDR3: CAWSLLMNTEAFF
DNA: TGTGCCTGGAGCCTTTTAATGAACACTGAAGCTTTCTTT
D: -
size: once
J: TRBJ1-1
V: TRBV30

CDR3: CASRDRARTDTQYF
DNA: TGTGCCAGCCGCGACAGGGCCCGCACAGATACGCAGTATTTT
D: TRBD1
size: -
J: TRBJ2-3
V: TRBV19

CDR3: CASRLAGVNEQFF
DNA: TGTGCCAGTCGACTAGCCGGGGTTAATGAGCAGTTCTTC
D: TRBD2
size: -
J: TRBJ2-1
V: TRBV19

CDR3: CASGLAGNRNEQYF
DNA: TGTGCCAGCGGACTAGCGGGAAATAGGAACGAGCAGTACTTC
D: TRBD2
size: -
J: TRBJ2-7
V: TRBV19

CDR3: CASSDISGISYNEQFF
DNA: TGTGCCAGCAGTGACATAAGCGGGATCTCCTACAATGAGCAGTTCTTC
D: TRBD2
size: -
J: TRBJ2-1
V: TRBV28